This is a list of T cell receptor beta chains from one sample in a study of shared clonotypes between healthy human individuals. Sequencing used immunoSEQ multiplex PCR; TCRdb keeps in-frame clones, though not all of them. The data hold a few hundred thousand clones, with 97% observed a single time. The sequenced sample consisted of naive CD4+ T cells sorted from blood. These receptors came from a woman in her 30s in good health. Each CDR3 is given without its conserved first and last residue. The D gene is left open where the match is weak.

ASSHGRLAGVNTDTQY	TRBV4-1	TRBJ2-3	TRBD2
ASSVGAGNNQPQH	TRBV10-2	TRBJ1-5	NA
ASSQEGSSPQETQY	TRBV4-2	TRBJ2-5	NA
AISQGGQPQH	TRBV10-3	TRBJ1-5	NA
ASGARNTIY	TRBV28	TRBJ1-3	NA
ASSASSYNEQF	TRBV2	TRBJ2-1	NA
ASSSPTGSGMNTEAF	TRBV19	TRBJ1-1	TRBD1
ASSPDRGSNQPQH	TRBV19	TRBJ1-5	TRBD1
AWSVIGAEQY	TRBV30	TRBJ2-7	NA
ASSRMGQVSTEAF	TRBV19	TRBJ1-1	TRBD1
ASSQGDDSNNYGYT	TRBV4-1	TRBJ1-2	NA
ASSPYGQSSYEQY	TRBV18	TRBJ2-7	NA
ASSPRLAGGDEQF	TRBV9	TRBJ2-1	TRBD2
ASSRGGGYHEQY	TRBV2	TRBJ2-7	NA
ASSYQTGRFLSPLH	TRBV6-5	TRBJ1-6	NA
ASSLDIGTNTGELF	TRBV13	TRBJ2-2	NA
ASSFFPGMSGSTDTQY	TRBV28	TRBJ2-3	NA
ASSPPETDGYT	TRBV19	TRBJ1-2	NA
ASSKDRSFGNTIY	TRBV5-4	TRBJ1-3	TRBD1
ASSQSRLAGADNEQF	TRBV5-1	TRBJ2-1	TRBD2
ASSLVQGYGYT	TRBV5-6	TRBJ1-2	NA
ASSLGRGRGSDEQY	TRBV11-3	TRBJ2-7	TRBD1
ASSLTGGQGPKGELF	TRBV11-2	TRBJ2-2	NA
ASSGTGENYEQY	TRBV28	TRBJ2-7	TRBD1
ASRPFRDNSYEQY	TRBV6-1	NA	NA
ASITGEETQY	TRBV19	TRBJ2-5	NA
ASSPKTGMNTEAF	TRBV18	TRBJ1-1	TRBD1
ASSMVGEESQY	TRBV19	TRBJ2-5	NA
ASSLVLAAQETQY	TRBV28	TRBJ2-5	NA
SVGQGGTEAF	TRBV29-1	TRBJ1-1	NA
ASSERTGTGYT	TRBV7-8	TRBJ1-2	TRBD1
ASSQDRVGGPSEQY	TRBV4-1	TRBJ2-7	TRBD2
ASSERTGGAYGYT	TRBV2	TRBJ1-2	TRBD1
ASSLSWGPAGSNEQF	TRBV7-9	TRBJ2-1	TRBD2
ASGGSYEQY	TRBV2	TRBJ2-7	NA
ATSSTGVQPQH	TRBV15	TRBJ1-5	NA
ASSPQPRGRVGTQY	TRBV5-4	TRBJ2-3	NA